Included here is one T cell receptor (beta chain) sequence, with context. Its cognate antigen is unknown. The germline V and J ends were trimmed by 2 bases and 3 bases, with 7 bases remaining between them. The CDR3 consists of 13 residues. Germline loops: CDR1 KGHSH, CDR2 LQKENI. The data belong to a study of cytomegalovirus exposure and HLA in healthy donors. Study at large: In an earlier analysis, 90 million to 120 million unique TCR beta sequences were found from 150 million to 200 million T cells. Study-level points and caveats: The authors excluded some V segments, including TRBV6-2 and TRBV6-3, as indistinguishable.

Primers for the PCR totalled 60 Vbeta and 13 Jbeta. Using immunoSEQ multiplex PCR, the repertoire was profiled, and TCRdb retains in-frame clones only, with some absent. The table has roughly 140,000 clones, approximately 81% seen once. This receptor was taken from a boy aged 2 to 10 in good health and CMV-seronegative. The V call is TRBV18, the J call TRBJ1-2, with a possible D match to TRBD1 (5 bases). The source material was PBMCs. CDR3 protein: CASSPDSDYGYTF. The CDR3 DNA sequence: TGTGCCAGCTCACCAGACAGCGACTATGGCTACACCTTC. The whole variable domain, remainder taken from reference TRBV18 and TRBJ1-2, is NAGVMQNPRHLVRRRGQEARLRCSPMKGHSHVYWYRQLPEEGLKFMVYLQKENIIDESGMPKERFSAEFPKEGPSILRIQQVVRGDSAAYFCASSPDSDYGYTFGSGTRLTVV.